The entry below describes one T cell receptor beta chain. The CDR3 sequence is 13 residues long. CDR1 SQVTM and CDR2 ANQGSEA come from the germline V gene. TCRdb fed the 5' RACE reads into MiXCR, producing one record per CDR3 protein. The sample contains roughly 1.6 million distinct CDR3 sequences, under 35% of which appear only once. The source of the sample is a study of identical twins. Material for sequencing was cord blood. This TCR came from a newborn girl in good health. J is TRBJ2-5 and V is TRBV29-1, with D possibly called TRBD1 or TRBD2 (7 bases each). The DNA end favors TRBJ2-7, so the J call may be wrong. The CDR3 reads CSVARRGGYEQYF. The CDR3 DNA follows: TGCAGCGTTGCTCGCAGGGGGGGGTACGAGCAGTACTTC.